This T cell receptor (beta chain) was recovered during a study of T-cell reconstitution after alpha-beta-depleted transplantation in children. Study results and caveats: Several hundred graft clones that had expanded were reportedly the source of alpha-beta T cells about two months after transplant. The study traced high day-60 TCRbeta diversity in some patients to surviving recipient T cells and thymic progenitors. Newly made T cells mostly supplied T-cell counts and diversity one year after transplant.

Trimming removed 5 bases from V and 5 bases from J, with 15 bases in between. The CDR3 has 14 amino acids. CDR1 and CDR2 from the germline V gene are SEHNR and FQNEAQ (reference sequence). The TCRbeta library incorporated unique molecular identifiers. In TCRdb, the PCR reads were re-called with MiXCR into one record per CDR3 protein. The sample holds hundreds of thousands of distinct CDR3 sequences, 23% seen once. This clonotype was counted ten times or more. Its matching antigen is unknown. The sequencing here drew on PBMCs, mostly from graft donor cells, taken 360 days after TCRalphabeta/CD19-depleted stem cell transplant. V usage is TRBV7-9 and J usage is TRBJ1-1, with a weak D call TRBD1 (5 bases). The clonotype was recovered from a boy under two years old who had a stem cell transplant for acute myeloid leukemia, so the T cells may come from the graft donor. The CDR3 DNA reads TGTGCCAGCAGCGAGACATGGGAGGGGACTGAAGCTTTCTTT. Translated: CASSETWEGTEAFF.